This entry is about one TCR beta chain. This sample was taken from a study of blood T cell repertoires in COVID-19. Original handling: Estimation of nucleated cell counts relied on the amplification of reference gene primers. TCRdb keeps only in-frame clones here, not all; method: immunoSEQ multiplex PCR. V, J and clone size are those of that table, while D and trimming were read from the DNA. The top ten hold roughly 13% of the sample, which has around 130,000 clones, approximately 84% seen once. The V and J ends lost 7 bases and 0 bases respectively, with 13 bases between them. The CDR3 loop spans 15 amino acids. Germline values: CDR1 WSHSY, CDR2 SAAADI.

The rearrangement uses TRBV10-2 and TRBJ1-3, with D possibly matching TRBD1 (5 bases). The sequenced sample was peripheral blood. The sequence came from a human donor in a cohort sampled during active COVID-19. The chain's CDR3 is CASNPEGRSGNTIYF. The CDR3 DNA is TGCGCCAGCAACCCGGAGGGACGCTCTGGAAACACCATATATTTT.